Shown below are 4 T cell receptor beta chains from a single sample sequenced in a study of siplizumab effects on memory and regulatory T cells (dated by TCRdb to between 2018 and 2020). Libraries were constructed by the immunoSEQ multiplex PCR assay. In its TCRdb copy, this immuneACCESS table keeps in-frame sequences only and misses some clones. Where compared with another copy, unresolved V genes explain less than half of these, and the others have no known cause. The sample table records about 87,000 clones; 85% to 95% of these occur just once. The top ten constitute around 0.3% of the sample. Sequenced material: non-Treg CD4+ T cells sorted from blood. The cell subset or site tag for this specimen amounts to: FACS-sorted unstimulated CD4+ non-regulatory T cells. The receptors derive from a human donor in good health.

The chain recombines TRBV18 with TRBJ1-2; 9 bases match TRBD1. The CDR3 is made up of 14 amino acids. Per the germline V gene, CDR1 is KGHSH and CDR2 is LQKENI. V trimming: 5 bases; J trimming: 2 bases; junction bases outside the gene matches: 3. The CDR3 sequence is CASSAGTGNYGYTF. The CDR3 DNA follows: TGTGCCAGCTCAGCCGGGACAGGGAACTATGGCTACACCTTC.

CDR3 sequence: CASSVGQREKLFF. The CDR3 DNA is TGCGCCAGCAGCGTGGGACAGCGAGAAAAACTGTTTTTT. The chain is built from TRBV5-1 and TRBJ1-4; TRBD1 agrees at 7 bases. The CDR3 spans 13 residues. With V trimmed by 4 bases and J by 8 bases, 5 bases remained unmatched. CDR1 SGHRS and CDR2 YFSETQ come from the germline V gene.

The CDR3 loop reads CASRPGQGASWGETQYF. CDR3 in DNA: TGCGCCAGCAGACCGGGACAGGGGGCTTCTTGGGGAGAGACCCAGTACTTC. The chain has TRBV5-1 and TRBJ2-5, with 12 bases lining up with TRBD1. Per germline, CDR1 SGHRS and CDR2 YFSETQ. V dropped 5 bases and J dropped 4; count of bases not matched to a gene: 12. This CDR3 is built from 17 residues.

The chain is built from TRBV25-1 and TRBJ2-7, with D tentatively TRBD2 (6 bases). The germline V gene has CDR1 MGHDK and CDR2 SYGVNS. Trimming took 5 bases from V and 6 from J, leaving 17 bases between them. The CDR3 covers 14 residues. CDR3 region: CASSQLGEVGEQYF. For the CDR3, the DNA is TGTGCCAGCAGTCAACTCGGGGAGGTGGGCGAGCAGTACTTC.